This entry lists 9 T cell receptor beta chains sequenced from one sample in a study of shared clonotypes between healthy human individuals. Terminally differentiated effector memory CD45RA+ cells were left out of the naive CD8 fraction, which was CD45RO-negative and positively selected for CCR7. Profiled with immunoSEQ multiplex PCR; TCRdb holds only in-frame clones, not every one. Among about 2.1 million clones, 90% to 95% were seen once, and the ten largest hold less than 2%. Sequencing used naive CD8+ T cells from PBMCs. These receptor sequences come from a man between 18 and 35 years old in good health. Some clones in this sample may be carry-over from other donors' samples.

This sequence joins TRBV10-3 and TRBJ2-7; 12 bases agree with TRBD2. V gave up 4 bases and J gave up 3 bases; unmatched junction bases: 7. This CDR3 has 16 amino acids. From germline, CDR1 is ENHRY and CDR2 SYGVKD. The CDR3 nucleotides are TGTGCCATCAGTGCTTGGACTAGCGGGGAAAACTACGAGCAGTACTTC. It translates to CAISAWTSGENYEQYF.

J is TRBJ1-2 and V is TRBV2, with 9 bases aligning to TRBD1. This CDR3 has 16 residues. CDR1 and CDR2 (germline): SNHLY, FYNNEI. Trimming took 2 bases from V and 2 from J; bases not matched to a gene: 6. CDR3 protein: CASSEFGTGINYGYTF. The CDR3 coding sequence is TGTGCCAGCAGTGAATTTGGGACAGGGATCAACTATGGCTACACCTTC.

The chain combines TRBV5-5 with TRBJ2-7, with D perhaps matching TRBD1 or TRBD2 (6 bases each). The germline CDR1 and CDR2 sequences are SGHKS and YYEKEE (reference sequence). Trimming removed 2 bases from V and 5 bases from J, with 20 bases in between. The length of the CDR3 is 16 residues. In nucleotides, the CDR3 is TGTGCCAGCAGCTTTATTACAGGGAGGCCCTCGGACGAGCAGTACTTC. It encodes CASSFITGRPSDEQYF. The full variable domain, with the rest looked up from reference TRBV5-5 and TRBJ2-7, is DAGVTQSPTHLIKTRGQQVTLRCSPISGHKSVSWYQQVLGQGPQFIFQYYEKEERGRGNFPDRFSARQFPNYSSELNVNALLLGDSALYLCASSFITGRPSDEQYFGPGTRLTVT.

J is TRBJ2-7 and V is TRBV7-9; 14 nucleotides line up with TRBD2. This CDR3 comprises 18 residues. V dropped 4 bases and J dropped 3; count of bases not matched to a gene: 11. CDR1 is SEHNR and CDR2 is FQNEAQ in the germline V gene (reference sequence). The CDR3 spells CASSSTPGLAGEVYEQYF. The CDR3 coding sequence is TGTGCCAGCAGCTCAACGCCGGGACTAGCGGGAGAAGTCTACGAGCAGTACTTC.

J is TRBJ2-2 and V is TRBV9; D gene uncertain. Germline V gene sequence: CDR1 SGDLS, CDR2 YYNGEE. V was pared by 3 bases and J by 1 base, with 7 bases between. The CDR3 totals 14 residues. CDR3 in DNA: TGTGCCAGCAGCGCAACCGGGAACACCGGGGAGCTGTTTTTT. It translates to CASSATGNTGELFF.

The rearrangement links TRBV11-2 to TRBJ2-3; possible D gene TRBD2, 5 bases. Germline lookup yields CDR1 SGHAT and CDR2 FQNNGV. This CDR3 is built from 16 residues. Trimming pared 2 bases from V and 1 base from J, leaving 13 bases between. In DNA, the CDR3 is TGTGCCAGCAGCTTATTTATGGTGGAGGGCACAGATACGCAGTATTTT. Protein sequence: CASSLFMVEGTDTQYF.

The chain recombines TRBV5-5 with TRBJ2-7; 10 bases agree with TRBD2. The V gene's germline CDR1 is SGHKS and CDR2 YYEKEE (reference sequence). V shed 4 bases and J 0 bases; nucleotides not matched to a gene: 4. The CDR3 loop spans 15 amino acids. CDR3 nucleotides: TGTGCCAGCAGCCCCTTAGCGGGAGGCTCCTACGAGCAGTACTTC. Its translation is CASSPLAGGSYEQYF.

The V gene is TRBV4-1, the J gene TRBJ2-1; TRBD2 aligns across 7 bases. V was pared by 8 bases and J by 8 bases, with 18 bases of the junction left unmatched. This CDR3 region has 16 residues. CDR1 is MGHRA, CDR2 YSYEKL, per germline. CDR3 DNA sequence: TGCGCCAGCGGCGGACCCCTGGCGGGAGATGTGGATGAGCAGTTCTTC. This codes for CASGGPLAGDVDEQFF.

This clone was recorded once. The rearrangement joins TRBV15 to TRBJ2-7, with D possibly matching TRBD2 (6 bases). Trimming shortened V by 4 bases and J by 0 bases, and 13 bases separated the two germline ends. The CDR3 has 15 residues. Germline values: CDR1 LNHNV, CDR2 YYDKDF (reference sequence). CDR3 nucleotide sequence: TGTGCCACCAGCACCGGACGGGGGAACTCCTACGAGCAGTACTTC. Its protein product is CATSTGRGNSYEQYF.